This entry lists 3 T cell receptor beta chains sequenced from one sample in a study of cytotoxic CD8 clonotypes in ibrutinib-treated CLL. Using immunoSEQ multiplex PCR, the repertoire was profiled, and TCRdb retains in-frame clones only, with some absent. This table holds about 270,000 clones, approximately 76% found once. The input for sequencing was PBMCs, taken at disease progression, from a patient treated with ibrutinib. Every receptor here comes from a human donor with chronic lymphocytic leukemia.

CDR3 loop: CSVEDRLAGGGEQYF. CDR3 DNA: TGCAGCGTTGAAGATAGACTAGCGGGAGGGGGCGAGCAGTACTTC. The rearrangement uses TRBV29-1 and TRBJ2-7; 14 nucleotides line up with TRBD2. CDR3 length equals 15 residues. With V trimmed by 0 bases and J by 6 bases, 4 bases remained unmatched. Germline CDR1 and CDR2: SQVTM and ANQGSEA.

This clone was picked up one time. The rearrangement links TRBV13 to TRBJ1-5; D not certain. Trimming removed 0 bases from V and 2 bases from J, with 5 bases in between. The CDR3 runs 14 residues. Germline CDR1 PRHDT, CDR2 FYEKMQ (reference sequence). The CDR3 nucleotides are TGTGCCAGCAGCTTAGGCCAGGGCAATCAGCCCCAGCATTTT. Residues: CASSLGQGNQPQHF.

The V gene is TRBV2, the J gene TRBJ2-1; TRBD2 matches 10 bases. With V trimmed by 6 bases and J by 7 bases, 9 bases remained unmatched. The CDR3 length is 15 residues. CDR1 is SNHLY, CDR2 FYNNEI, per germline. In nucleotides, the CDR3 is TGTGCCAGCAGGCGGGGGACTAGCGTTAATAATGAGCAGTTCTTC. Its protein is CASRRGTSVNNEQFF.